These T cell receptor beta chains were read from a single sample in a study of cytotoxic CD8 clonotypes in ibrutinib-treated CLL. Repertoires were generated with immunoSEQ multiplex PCR, while TCRdb's copy carries only in-frame clones and drops some. The repertoire includes approximately 100,000 clones, 50% to 65% of them detected once, and about 40% sits in the top ten. Sample: PBMCs, taken after 24 months of ibrutinib treatment. These receptors were obtained from a human donor with chronic lymphocytic leukemia. CDR3s include the opening cysteine and the closing phenylalanine or tryptophan. The D gene is left open where the match is weak. Not every row has a clone size; where given, it reads once, few, many or a size class.

CDR3aa	CDR3nt	abundance	d_gene	v_gene	j_gene
CASSPSPEGSYEQYF	TGTGCCAGCAGCCCCAGCCCCGAGGGTTCGTACGAGCAGTACTTC	-	-	TRBV7-6	TRBJ2-7
CASSLRREGAEKLFF	TGTGCCAGCTCACTGCGCAGGGAAGGAGCTGAAAAACTGTTTTTT	-	-	TRBV18	TRBJ1-4
CASSLWTSGANVLTF	TGTGCCAGCAGCTTATGGACGTCTGGGGCCAACGTCCTGACTTTC	few	-	TRBV11-3	TRBJ2-6
CASSPGGFDSPLHF	TGTGCCAGCTCACCAGGGGGTTTCGATTCACCCCTCCACTTT	-	-	TRBV18	TRBJ1-6
CASSVGTGPYNEQFF	TGTGCCAGCAGCGTCGGGACAGGGCCCTACAATGAGCAGTTCTTC	-	TRBD1	TRBV9	TRBJ2-1
CAWSPLGDTKETQYF	TGTGCCTGGAGTCCCCTCGGGGACACGAAAGAGACCCAGTACTTC	-	-	TRBV30	TRBJ2-5
CSVAQTSGGTYEQYF	TGCAGCGTTGCCCAGACTAGCGGGGGGACCTACGAGCAGTACTTC	-	TRBD2	TRBV29-1	TRBJ2-7
CASSPDTDYNEQFF	TGCGCCAGCAGCCCAGACACCGACTACAATGAGCAGTTCTTC	once	-	TRBV5-1	TRBJ2-1
CASSLTSASQAFF	TGTGCCAGCAGCTTGACCAGTGCGAGCCAGGCGTTCTTC	-	-	TRBV7-2	TRBJ2-1
CASSGGGPNSNQPQHF	TGTGCCAGCAGCGGGGGAGGTCCTAATAGCAATCAGCCCCAGCATTTT	once	-	TRBV25-1	TRBJ1-5
CASSSGPGSPEGFF	TGTGCCAGCAGCTCGGGACCTGGAAGCCCAGAGGGGTTCTTC	-	-	TRBV5-6	TRBJ2-1